Each of the 28 T cell receptor beta chains below was sequenced from the same sample in a study of blood T cell repertoires in COVID-19. Some clones are missing from TCRdb's copy, which holds only in-frame ones; the method was immunoSEQ multiplex PCR. This table holds over 120,000 clones, roughly 85% found once. The sample was peripheral blood. The source is a human donor with acute or convalescent COVID-19. The donor label of this sample is uncertain.

The CDR3 DNA is TGTGCCATCACTAGCGGGAGGCAATACGAGCAGTACGTC. Residues: CAITSGRQYEQYV. The rearrangement joins TRBV6-5 to TRBJ2-7; 12 bases fit TRBD2. Germline V CDR1 and CDR2: MNHEY, SVGAGI. Losses at the gene ends were 10 bases for V and 4 bases for J; bases not matched to a gene: 5. The CDR3 totals 13 residues.

This chain uses TRBV30 with TRBJ1-2, with a tentative D call TRBD1 (6 bases). Looked up from germline, CDR1 is GTSNPN and CDR2 is SVGIG (reference sequence). This CDR3 has 12 amino acids. Trimming cost V 4 bases and J 5 bases, with 11 bases left between them. In nucleotides, the CDR3 is TGTGCCTGGATTACGGACAGTTATGGCTACACCTTC. The encoded protein is CAWITDSYGYTF.

This clone has just a few counts. The rearrangement joins TRBV2 to TRBJ2-1; D is perhaps TRBD2 (6 bases). V was clipped by 4 bases and J by 9 bases, with 16 bases between them. Germline V CDR1 and CDR2: SNHLY, FYNNEI. The CDR3 totals 14 residues. The CDR3 DNA sequence: TGTGCCAGCAGTGCTGGACTAATCAGCAGTGAGCAGTTCTTC. It encodes CASSAGLISSEQFF.

The CDR3 here is CASSPFDNYYGYTF. DNA for the CDR3: TGCGCCAGCAGCCCCTTCGACAACTACTATGGCTACACCTTC. The J gene is TRBJ1-2, the V gene TRBV4-1; D remains ambiguous. CDR1 is MGHRA, CDR2 YSYEKL, per germline. V shed 4 bases and J shed 3 bases, with 12 bases lying between them. This CDR3 spans 14 amino acids.

The rearrangement joins TRBV28 to TRBJ1-2; 7 bases align to TRBD1. V shed 6 bases and J 5 bases; nucleotides not matched to a gene: 12. The CDR3 is 15 amino acids. Germline CDR1 MDHEN, CDR2 SYDVKM. The CDR3 region is CASRGGQALSYGYTF. The CDR3 coding sequence is TGTGCCAGCAGGGGTGGACAGGCCCTTTCGTATGGCTACACCTTC.

The chain is built from TRBV6-2 or TRBV6-3 and TRBJ2-7; TRBD1 matches 9 bases. Germline loops: CDR1 MNHEY, CDR2 SVGEGT. V dropped 5 bases and J dropped 5; count of bases not matched to a gene: 4. This CDR3 spans 13 amino acids. In DNA, the CDR3 is TGTGCCAGCAGTGGGACAGGGCGGAACGAGCAGTACTTC. Translating it yields CASSGTGRNEQYF.

The gene calls are TRBV24-1 and TRBJ1-2, with D uncertain. The CDR3 sequence is 16 residues long. Germline V gene data show CDR1 as KGHDR and CDR2 as SFDVKD. V was clipped by 4 bases and J by 6 bases, with 20 bases between them. The CDR3 sequence is CATSDTRLTRSNGYTF. CDR3 bases: TGTGCCACCAGTGACACAAGGCTAACTAGAAGTAATGGCTACACCTTC.

The rearrangement uses TRBV5-5 and TRBJ2-7, with D perhaps TRBD2 (5 bases). The CDR3 has 12 amino acids. V was pared by 4 bases and J by 3 bases, with 8 bases between. Germline-derived CDR1 and CDR2 are SGHKS and YYEKEE (reference sequence). Here the CDR3 DNA reads TGTGCCAGCAGCATCGCGGGCTACGAGCAGTACGTC. This encodes CASSIAGYEQYV.

This clone was recorded a few times. The V call is TRBV10-1, the J call TRBJ1-1; TRBD1 aligns across 7 bases. The CDR3 runs to 14 residues. Germline CDR1 is WNHNN and CDR2 is SYGVQD (reference sequence). The V and J ends lost 6 bases and 3 bases, in that order; junction bases with no gene match: 7. For the CDR3, the DNA is TGCGCCAGCAGCCCAGGGGGAAATTACACTGAAGCTTTCTTT. Translating it yields CASSPGGNYTEAFF.

The chain combines TRBV6-2 or TRBV6-3 with TRBJ1-1; 8 bases agree with TRBD1. The CDR3 runs to 14 residues. Losses at the gene ends were 5 bases for V and 3 bases for J; bases not matched to a gene: 5. Germline V gene sequence: CDR1 MNHEY, CDR2 SVGEGT. In nucleotides, the CDR3 is TGTGCCAGCAGTCCCTGGGACAGGTACACTGAAGCTTTCTTT. Amino acid sequence: CASSPWDRYTEAFF.

The rearrangement joins TRBV7-3 to TRBJ1-2; weak D call: TRBD1 (6 bases). CDR1 is SGHTA and CDR2 is FQGTGA in the germline V gene. The length of the CDR3 is 13 residues. Between the trimmed V and J ends, which lost 4 bases and 7 bases, there was a span of 13 bases. CDR3 sequence (DNA): TGTGCCAGCAGCTCCGACGCAGGGGTTGGCTACACCTTC. As protein: CASSSDAGVGYTF.

CDR3 bases: TGTGCCAGCAGCCCCGAAGGGAGCGGGGGGGGCGATCAAGAGACCCAGTACTTC. It codes for CASSPEGSGGGDQETQYF. This chain uses TRBV11-3 with TRBJ2-5; 10 bases are shared with TRBD2. The CDR3 is 18 residues long. Germline CDR1 reads SGHNT; CDR2 reads YENEEA. Losses at the gene ends were 5 bases for V and 2 bases for J; bases not matched to a gene: 14.

This chain uses TRBV7-5 with TRBJ1-2; the table's D call, TRBD1, was not checked against the DNA. TRBV7-5 is a pseudogene segment. The CDR3 is 15 amino acids. Written as DNA, the CDR3 is TGTGCCAGAAGCTTAGACCTGCAGGGGGCTAGTGGCTACACCTTC. Translation gives CARSLDLQGASGYTF.

The J gene is TRBJ2-1, the V gene TRBV9; 10 positions match TRBD1. The CDR3 is 16 residues long. Germline V gene data show CDR1 as SGDLS and CDR2 as YYNGEE. V lost 2 bases and J lost 0; bases outside the gene matches: 2. The CDR3 nucleotides are TGTGCCAGCAGCGTGACAGGGGGCTTCTCCTACAATGAGCAGTTCTTC. It translates to CASSVTGGFSYNEQFF. The full variable domain, with the rest looked up from reference TRBV9 and TRBJ2-1, is DSGVTQTPKHLITATGQRVTLRCSPRSGDLSVYWYQQSLDQGLQFLIQYYNGEERAKGNILERFSAQQFPDLHSELNLSSLELGDSALYFCASSVTGGFSYNEQFFGPGTRLTVL.

The chain is built from TRBV6-5 and TRBJ1-6, with 7 bases fitting TRBD1. Trimming cost V 8 bases and J 4 bases; bases outside gene matches: 5. The CDR3 consists of 14 residues. Germline V gives CDR1 MNHEY, CDR2 SVGAGI. The CDR3 nucleotides are TGTGCCAGCGCCAGGGGGGCTTATAATTCACCCCTCCACTTT. Amino acids: CASARGAYNSPLHF.

The chain combines TRBV4-3 with TRBJ2-3; D may be TRBD1 (5 bases). Between the trimmed V and J ends, which lost 4 bases and 2 bases, there was a span of 10 bases. The germline V gene has CDR1 LGHNA and CDR2 YSLEER. This CDR3 is 14 amino acids long. CDR3 sequence reads: CASSLYGATDTQYF. The CDR3 DNA follows: TGCGCCAGCAGCCTATATGGGGCCACAGATACGCAGTATTTT.

The chain has TRBV19 and TRBJ2-1, with D uncertain. Germline V lookup: CDR1 LNHDA, CDR2 SQIVND (reference sequence). This CDR3 is built from 12 residues. Trimming stripped 0 bases from V and 10 bases from J, with 7 bases between. The CDR3 DNA is TGTGCCAGTAGTATAGATCGGGTAGAGCAGTTCTTC. This translates into CASSIDRVEQFF.

This chain joins TRBV4-1 and TRBJ1-5, with D possibly TRBD1 on 6 matching bases. The CDR3 covers 16 residues. The germline V and J ends were trimmed by 0 bases and 2 bases, with 11 bases remaining between them. Germline V CDR1 and CDR2: MGHRA, YSYEKL. CDR3 amino acids: CASSQDLRGGNQPQHF. DNA for the CDR3: TGCGCCAGCAGCCAAGATCTCAGGGGTGGCAATCAGCCCCAGCATTTT.

V and J are TRBV7-9 and TRBJ1-2; possible D gene TRBD1, 6 bases. V was pared by 5 bases and J by 4 bases, with 11 bases between. Looked up from germline, CDR1 is SEHNR and CDR2 is FQNEAQ (reference sequence). This CDR3 spans 13 amino acids. The CDR3 sequence: CASSPRQAYGYTF. The CDR3 DNA reads as TGTGCCAGCAGCCCCCGACAGGCCTATGGCTACACCTTC.

The chain employs TRBV28 and TRBJ1-6; the D gene is possibly TRBD1 (6 bases). Per germline, CDR1 MDHEN and CDR2 SYDVKM. The CDR3 length is 12 residues. With 2 bases removed from V and 15 bases from J, the gap between germline ends came to 11 bases. For the CDR3, the DNA is TGTGCCAGCAGTTTACGAACAGGGAGCCTCCACTTT. Protein product: CASSLRTGSLHF.

V is TRBV6-2 or TRBV6-3 and J is TRBJ1-1, with D unresolved. Germline CDR1 and CDR2: MNHEY and SVGEGT. The V end lost 0 bases, the J end lost 1 base, and 6 bases lay between the germline ends. The CDR3 runs 14 residues. CDR3 bases: TGTGCCAGCAGTTACTCCGCAGGGAACACTGAAGCTTTCTTT. Its translation is CASSYSAGNTEAFF.

The chain links TRBV7-9 to TRBJ2-1; no clear D. CDR1 SEHNR and CDR2 FQNEAQ come from the germline V gene (reference sequence). Trimming cost V 5 bases and J 8 bases, with 10 bases left between them. This CDR3 comprises 12 residues. The CDR3 sequence: CASSPLVDEQFF. The CDR3 nucleotides are TGTGCCAGCAGCCCCTTAGTCGATGAGCAGTTCTTC.

The chain couples TRBV18 to TRBJ2-1, with D possibly being TRBD1 (5 bases). V was shortened by 4 bases and J by 3 bases, with 16 bases between the two germline ends. From germline, CDR1 is KGHSH and CDR2 LQKENI. The CDR3 totals 16 residues. Here the CDR3 DNA reads TGTGCCAGCTCACAGACAGCCACCCCATTCTACAATGAGCAGTTCTTC. Translation gives CASSQTATPFYNEQFF. Together with reference TRBV18 and TRBJ2-1, the CDR3 gives the full variable domain: NAGVMQNPRHLVRRRGQEARLRCSPMKGHSHVYWYRQLPEEGLKFMVYLQKENIIDESGMPKERFSAEFPKEGPSILRIQQVVRGDSAAYFCASSQTATPFYNEQFFGPGTRLTVL.

This clone was seen a single time. The CDR3 loop is CATSSGGAGETQYF. CDR3 nucleotide sequence: TGTGCCACCAGCAGTGGAGGGGCCGGCGAGACCCAGTACTTC. The J gene is TRBJ2-5, the V gene TRBV15, with D tentatively TRBD2 (6 bases). Germline V lookup: CDR1 LNHNV, CDR2 YYDKDF (reference sequence). This CDR3 is built from 14 residues. The V end was cut by 3 bases, the J end by 5 bases, with 13 bases between.

The chain carries TRBV18 and TRBJ2-2; D possibly corresponds to TRBD2 (5 bases). This CDR3 is built from 15 residues. Trimming removed 3 bases from V and 1 base from J, with 9 bases in between. The germline V gene encodes CDR1 KGHSH and CDR2 LQKENI. In nucleotides, the CDR3 is TGTGCCAGCTCACCCGAGGGAAGGAACACCGGGGAGCTGTTTTTT. This encodes CASSPEGRNTGELFF.

The chain has TRBV10-1 and TRBJ1-5, with no clear D. V lost 10 bases and J 5 bases, leaving 9 bases between the germline ends. From germline, CDR1 is WNHNN and CDR2 SYGVQD (reference sequence). This CDR3 spans 11 amino acids. This CDR3 reads CANQVDQPQHF. The CDR3 DNA follows: TGCGCCAACCAGGTCGATCAGCCCCAGCATTTT.

The chain couples TRBV19 to TRBJ2-1; TRBD1 matches at 7 bases. The V and J ends lost 5 bases and 0 bases, in that order; junction bases with no gene match: 7. CDR1 and CDR2 from the germline V gene are LNHDA and SQIVND (reference sequence). The CDR3 has 16 amino acids. The CDR3 coding sequence is TGTGCCAGTAGTCCCCGGGACAGCAGCTCCTACAATGAGCAGTTCTTC. It translates to CASSPRDSSSYNEQFF.

The chain has TRBV5-1 and TRBJ1-2; 7 nucleotides agree with TRBD1. Germline trimming cut 0 bases from V and 2 bases from J; bases unmatched to any gene: 4. This CDR3 comprises 15 residues. Germline CDR1 is SGHRS and CDR2 is YFSETQ. In nucleotides, the CDR3 is TGCGCCAGCAGCTTGGATGGGACAGTAAACTATGGCTACACCTTC. Encoded protein: CASSLDGTVNYGYTF. Drawing the rest from reference TRBV5-1 and TRBJ1-2, the complete variable domain is KAGVTQTPRYLIKTRGQQVTLSCSPISGHRSVSWYQQTPGQGLQFLFEYFSETQRNKGNFPGRFSGRQFSNSRSEMNVSTLELGDSALYLCASSLDGTVNYGYTFGSGTRLTVV.